The 30 T cell receptor beta chains listed next were all sequenced from one sample in a study of T cell repertoires in cytomegalovirus infection. MiXCR, applied by TCRdb to the reads, yields one record per CDR3 protein. The sample contains about 330,000 distinct CDR3 sequences, more than 8% of which appear only once. Sequenced material: PBMCs. These receptor sequences come from a human donor in good health (CMV status not recorded). Some clones in this sample may be carry-over from other donors' samples.

The V gene is TRBV6-2 or TRBV6-3, the J gene TRBJ2-5; TRBD2 matches 9 bases. Germline loops: CDR1 MNHEY, CDR2 SVGEGT. V was pared by 8 bases and J by 3 bases, with 10 bases of the junction left unmatched. The CDR3 consists of 15 residues. The CDR3 sequence: CASRSLAGVKETQYF. In nucleotides, the CDR3 is TGTGCCAGCCGGAGCTTAGCGGGGGTTAAAGAGACCCAGTACTTC.

This clonotype was counted a few times. This chain joins TRBV20-1 and TRBJ1-6; 10 bases match TRBD1. Germline V gene data show CDR1 as DFQATT and CDR2 as SNEGSKA (reference sequence). The CDR3 is made up of 15 amino acids. J lost 7 bases, V lost 1 base, and 4 bases had no gene match. Here the CDR3 DNA reads TGCAGTGCTAGAGCCGGGGGACAGGGGAATTCACCCCTCCACTTT. Its translation: CSARAGGQGNSPLHF.

This clonotype was picked up a small number of times. The rearrangement links TRBV20-1 to TRBJ1-6, with a tentative D call TRBD1 (6 bases). Germline-derived CDR1 and CDR2 are DFQATT and SNEGSKA (reference sequence). The CDR3 length is 14 residues. Trimming shortened V by 5 bases and J by 3 bases, and 11 bases separated the two germline ends. The CDR3 sequence: CSASRGNYNSPLHF. The CDR3, as DNA: TGCAGTGCTTCGAGGGGGAACTATAATTCACCCCTCCACTTT.

This clonotype was observed a few times. The J gene is TRBJ1-1, the V gene TRBV28; D unresolved. The V gene's germline CDR1 is MDHEN and CDR2 SYDVKM. The CDR3 is made up of 12 amino acids. Trimming removed 6 bases from V and 4 bases from J, with 9 bases in between. CDR3 bases: TGTGCCAGCAGCTTGAGAAGCACTGAAGCTTTCTTT. Amino acid sequence: CASSLRSTEAFF.

On this clonotype itself: This may be a read error, as it is one base from a much larger clone. The V call is TRBV28, the J call TRBJ1-4; D unresolved. This CDR3 has 16 residues. Per germline, CDR1 MDHEN and CDR2 SYDVKM. The CDR3 reads CACSLSYAVRNEKLFF. Here the CDR3 DNA reads TGTGCCTGCAGTTTATCTTACGCGGTCCGCAATGAAAAACTGTTTTTT. Variable domain in full (rest from reference TRBV28 and TRBJ1-4): DVKVTQSSRYLVKRTGEKVFLECVQDMDHENMFWYRQDPGLGLRLIYFSYDVKMKEKGDIPEGYSVSREKKERFSLILESASTNQTSMYLCACSLSYAVRNEKLFFGSGTQLSVL.

The gene calls are TRBV6-2 or TRBV6-3 and TRBJ2-1; D is possibly TRBD2 (6 bases). The CDR3 is 12 residues long. V was clipped by 2 bases and J by 9 bases, with 8 bases between them. The germline CDR1 and CDR2 sequences are MNHEY and SVGEGT. CDR3 in DNA: TGTGCCAGCAGTTACCCGGGAGTTGAGCAGTTCTTC. Translating it yields CASSYPGVEQFF.

This clonotype was detected ten times or more. This chain connects TRBV7-2 to TRBJ1-5, with D perhaps TRBD1 (6 bases). Per the germline V gene, CDR1 is SGHTA and CDR2 is FQGNSA. The V end lost 2 bases, the J end lost 7 bases, and 12 bases lay between the germline ends. This CDR3 region has 14 residues. The CDR3 sequence is CASSLRGAEQPQHF. DNA of the CDR3: TGTGCCAGCAGCTTAAGGGGGGCTGAACAGCCCCAGCATTTT.

This clonotype showed up just a few times. The chain uses TRBV20-1 and TRBJ1-5; 9 nucleotides align to TRBD1. V shed 5 bases and J 2 bases; nucleotides not matched to a gene: 7. Germline CDR1 reads DFQATT; CDR2 reads SNEGSKA (reference sequence). This CDR3 region has 15 residues. The CDR3 DNA reads as TGCAGTGCTCCGACAGGGGGGGGGGGCAATCAGCCCCAGCATTTT. Translating gives CSAPTGGGGNQPQHF.

This clonotype was recorded at least ten times. The chain carries TRBV7-8 and TRBJ1-1; D is unresolved. In germline, CDR1 is SGHVS, CDR2 FQNEAQ. Trimming left V 2 bases short and J 6 bases short, with 13 bases between. The CDR3 has 14 residues. The CDR3: CASSLTRTGAEAFF. For the CDR3, the DNA is TGTGCCAGCAGCTTAACCCGGACTGGCGCTGAAGCTTTCTTT. Looking up the rest from reference TRBV7-8 and TRBJ1-1 gives the full variable domain: GAGVSQSPRYKVAKRGQDVALRCDPISGHVSLFWYQQALGQGPEFLTYFQNEAQLDKSGLPSDRFFAERPEGSVSTLKIQRTQQEDSAVYLCASSLTRTGAEAFFGQGTRLTVV.

This clonotype was counted ten times or more. This sequence joins TRBV7-9 and TRBJ2-5; 16 positions match TRBD2. The length of the CDR3 is 17 residues. V lost 5 bases and J lost 2; bases outside the gene matches: 5. Germline-derived CDR1 and CDR2 are SEHNR and FQNEAQ (reference sequence). The CDR3 loop is CASSLGLAGGQQETQYF. The CDR3, as DNA: TGTGCCAGCAGCCTGGGACTAGCGGGGGGGCAGCAAGAGACCCAGTACTTC.

The table lists this clonotype with many counts. The chain uses TRBV7-2 and TRBJ1-1; perhaps TRBD1 as D (5 bases). Germline V gene data show CDR1 as SGHTA and CDR2 as FQGNSA. CDR3 size: 17 residues. V shed 1 base and J shed 0 bases, with 15 bases lying between them. The CDR3 loop is CASSLGLQEIMNTEAFF. The CDR3 DNA sequence: TGTGCCAGCAGCTTAGGATTACAGGAAATCATGAACACTGAAGCTTTCTTT.

This clonotype was seen a handful of times. The rearrangement joins TRBV2 to TRBJ2-7, with 10 bases identical to TRBD1. CDR3 length equals 14 residues. The J segment lost 5 bases and the V segment lost 6 bases, leaving 7 bases of the junction unmatched. Germline V CDR1 and CDR2: SNHLY, FYNNEI. CDR3 nucleotide sequence: TGTGCCAGCAGCCCTCCGGGACAGGGGAACGAGCAGTACTTC. It encodes CASSPPGQGNEQYF. Full variable domain (rest looked up from reference TRBV2 and TRBJ2-7): EPEVTQTPSHQVTQMGQEVILRCVPISNHLYFYWYRQILGQKVEFLVSFYNNEISEKSEIFDDQFSVERPDGSNFTLKIRSTKLEDSAMYFCASSPPGQGNEQYFGPGTRLTVT.

The gene calls are TRBV6-1 and TRBJ1-1; possible D gene TRBD1, 5 bases. The CDR3 runs to 13 residues. Germline values: CDR1 MNHNS, CDR2 SASEGT. V gave up 4 bases and J gave up 9 bases, with 15 bases separating them. DNA of the CDR3: TGTGCCAGCAGTGTGGGAGGGGCGAGGAAAGCTTTCTTT. Its protein is CASSVGGARKAFF.

This clonotype showed up many times. The CDR3 reads CASYPAVAGELFF. The CDR3 region has the DNA TGTGCCAGCTACCCTGCAGTCGCCGGGGAGCTGTTTTTT. This chain links TRBV6-1 with TRBJ2-2; D remains unclear. The V and J ends lost 8 bases and 6 bases respectively, with 13 bases between them. The CDR3 has 13 residues. The germline gives CDR1 MNHNS, CDR2 SASEGT.

This clonotype was observed a handful of times. The rearrangement links TRBV5-6 to TRBJ2-1, with a weak D call TRBD2 (5 bases). Trimming left V 4 bases short and J 0 bases short, with 14 bases between. CDR1 and CDR2 (germline): SGHDT, YYEEEE. This CDR3 has 16 residues. In nucleotides, the CDR3 is TGTGCCAGCAGCCCGGATAGCGTCAGCTCCTACAATGAGCAGTTCTTC. Amino acids: CASSPDSVSSYNEQFF.

This clonotype came up many times. DNA for the CDR3: TGTGCCAGCAGCTTACAACCGGGAGGGAACACTGAAGCTTTCTTT. Residues: CASSLQPGGNTEAFF. The chain joins TRBV11-2 to TRBJ1-1; D uncertain. Germline V CDR1 and CDR2: SGHAT, FQNNGV. Trimming took off 2 bases at V and 1 base at J, with 11 bases between the two ends. The CDR3 has 15 residues.

This clonotype was recorded many times. V and J are TRBV7-9 and TRBJ2-1; D is perhaps TRBD1 (6 bases). The germline gives CDR1 SEHNR, CDR2 FQNEAQ (reference sequence). CDR3 length equals 15 residues. V was shortened by 6 bases and J by 4 bases, with 16 bases between the two germline ends. The CDR3 DNA follows: TGTGCCAGCAGTATAGGAACAGGGATTTACAATGAGCAGTTCTTC. Its translation: CASSIGTGIYNEQFF.

This clonotype showed up many times. V and J are TRBV27 and TRBJ1-1; TRBD1 agrees at 8 bases. In germline, CDR1 is MNHEY, CDR2 SMNVEV (reference sequence). Trimming took 5 bases from V and 4 from J; bases not matched to a gene: 9. The CDR3 totals 15 residues. The CDR3 sequence is CASSDQGALSTEAFF. The CDR3 DNA follows: TGTGCCAGCAGTGACCAGGGGGCGCTGAGCACTGAAGCTTTCTTT.

This clonotype was observed at least ten times. The rearrangement uses TRBV7-2 and TRBJ2-1, with 8 nucleotides matching TRBD1. In germline, CDR1 is SGHTA, CDR2 FQGNSA. The CDR3 spans 15 residues. V dropped 3 bases and J dropped 5; count of bases not matched to a gene: 6. The DNA for the CDR3 is TGTGCCAGCAGCTTGGACAGGGCCCCGGACAATGAGCAGTTCTTC. This gives the protein CASSLDRAPDNEQFF.

This clonotype showed up many times. The V gene is TRBV7-2, the J gene TRBJ1-1, with a weak D call TRBD1 (5 bases). From germline, CDR1 is SGHTA and CDR2 FQGNSA. The CDR3 contains 13 residues. V lost 1 base, J lost 5 bases, and 8 bases lay in between. In DNA form, the CDR3 reads TGTGCCAGCAGCTTAGTCAGGGAAACTGAAGCTTTCTTT. Protein product: CASSLVRETEAFF.

In regard to this clonotype: With a much larger clone just one base away, this may be a read error. CDR3 protein: CSARNPSGSLNEQFF. CDR3 nucleotide sequence: TGCAGTGCTAGAAATCCTAGCGGGAGTCTAAATGAGCAGTTCTTC. This sequence joins TRBV20-1 and TRBJ2-1; TRBD2 matches 10 bases. CDR3 length: 15 amino acids. The V gene's germline CDR1 is DFQATT and CDR2 SNEGSKA (reference sequence). J gave up 7 bases and V 2 bases, and 8 bases lay outside the gene matches.

This rearrangement joins TRBV11-2 to TRBJ2-5, with 9 positions matching TRBD1. The germline gives CDR1 SGHAT, CDR2 FQNNGV. The CDR3 is 15 amino acids. J lost 5 bases, V lost 4 bases, and 8 bases had no gene match. CDR3 coding DNA: TGTGCCAGCAGCTCCATACAGGGGGCTGGCGAGACCCAGTACTTC. This codes for CASSSIQGAGETQYF.

This clonotype came up many times. The V and J genes are TRBV25-1 and TRBJ1-1, with D tentatively TRBD1 (6 bases). The germline CDR1 and CDR2 sequences are MGHDK and SYGVNS. The CDR3 extends over 14 amino acids. V lost 7 bases, J lost 1 base, and 13 bases lay in between. The CDR3 sequence: CASTGHGRNTEAFF. CDR3 bases: TGTGCCAGCACGGGACACGGGAGGAACACTGAAGCTTTCTTT.

The gene calls are TRBV2 and TRBJ1-1; D is uncertain. The CDR3 is made up of 13 amino acids. Germline CDR1 is SNHLY and CDR2 is FYNNEI. Trimming left V 10 bases short and J 6 bases short, with 18 bases between. The CDR3 sequence: CATTRVRDAEAFF. In nucleotides, the CDR3 is TGTGCCACCACGAGGGTTAGGGATGCTGAAGCTTTCTTT.

The sample holds a few counts of this clonotype. In DNA form, the CDR3 reads TGTGCCAGCAAATACTTGGGGGCCTACGAGCAGTACTTC. It yields the protein CASKYLGAYEQYF. The chain has TRBV12-3 or TRBV12-4 and TRBJ2-7, with D tentatively TRBD1 or TRBD2 (5 bases each). The germline V and J ends were trimmed by 7 bases and 2 bases, with 12 bases remaining between them. The CDR3 loop spans 13 amino acids.

The sample holds many counts of this clonotype. The rearrangement links TRBV2 to TRBJ2-7; 11 nucleotides line up with TRBD2. The J segment lost 1 base and the V segment lost 5 bases, leaving 7 bases of the junction unmatched. This CDR3 spans 16 amino acids. Germline CDR1 and CDR2: SNHLY and FYNNEI. Here the CDR3 reads CASSLLLAGGSYEQYF. The CDR3, as DNA: TGTGCCAGCAGTCTTCTCCTAGCGGGAGGATCCTACGAGCAGTACTTC.

On this clonotype: Relative to the germline gene, one junction end is altered; a read error may explain this. The rearrangement joins TRBV4-1 to TRBJ2-3; a weak D match, TRBD2 (7 bases). Germline loops: CDR1 MGHRA, CDR2 YSYEKL. There are 15 residues in the CDR3. The CDR3 here is CASSQDGGGVDTQYF. As DNA, the CDR3 is TGTGCCAGCAGCCAAGATGGAGGGGGGGTAGATACGCAGTATTTT.

This clonotype was counted many times. The chain employs TRBV7-9 and TRBJ1-5; possibly TRBD1 for D (5 bases). Trimming pared 0 bases from V and 7 bases from J, leaving 7 bases between. The germline gives CDR1 SEHNR, CDR2 FQNEAQ (reference sequence). The CDR3 runs 13 residues. For the CDR3, the DNA is TGTGCCAGCAGCTTAGCCCAGGGCCAGCCCCAGCATTTT. Translated: CASSLAQGQPQHF.

At least ten counts were recorded for this clonotype. The V and J genes are TRBV7-2 and TRBJ2-7; maybe TRBD2 (7 bases). The ends were cut back, 4 bases at V and 3 bases at J, with 13 bases in the middle. CDR1 is SGHTA and CDR2 is FQGNSA in the germline V gene. The CDR3 contains 14 residues. The CDR3 DNA reads TGTGCCAGCAGCTCTAGGGGGGGTGGCTACGAGCAGTACTTC. This encodes CASSSRGGGYEQYF.

This clonotype was counted ten times or more. The chain links TRBV12-3 or TRBV12-4 to TRBJ1-5, with a possible D match to TRBD1 (5 bases). The V gene lost 4 bases and the J gene lost 2 bases, with 27 bases spanning the gap. The CDR3 totals 20 residues. As DNA, the CDR3 is TGTGCCAGCAGTTCCCTGATGACTCGGGGCTCCCTCGTCGGCAATCAGCCCCAGCATTTT. Translated: CASSSLMTRGSLVGNQPQHF.